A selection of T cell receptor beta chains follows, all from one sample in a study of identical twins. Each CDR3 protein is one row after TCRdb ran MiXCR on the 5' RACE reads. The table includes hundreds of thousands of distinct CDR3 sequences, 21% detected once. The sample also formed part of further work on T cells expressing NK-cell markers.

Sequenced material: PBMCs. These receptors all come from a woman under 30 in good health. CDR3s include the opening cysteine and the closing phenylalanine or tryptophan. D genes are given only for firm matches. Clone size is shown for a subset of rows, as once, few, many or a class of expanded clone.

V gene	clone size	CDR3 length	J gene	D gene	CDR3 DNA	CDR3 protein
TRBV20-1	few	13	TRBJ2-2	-	TGCAGTGCAGTTCAGGGAAACACCGGGGAGCTGTTTTTT	CSAVQGNTGELFF
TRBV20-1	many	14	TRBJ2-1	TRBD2	TGCAGTGCTAGTAAAGCGGGAGGTAGCAATGAGCAGTTCTTC	CSASKAGGSNEQFF
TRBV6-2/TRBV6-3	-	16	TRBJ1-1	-	TGTGCCAGCAGTTACCCCGCCGGGACGGTGAACACTGAAGCTTTCTTT	CASSYPAGTVNTEAFF
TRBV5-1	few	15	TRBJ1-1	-	TGCGCCAGCGGGAATCCGGGACAAATGAACACTGAAGCTTTCTTT	CASGNPGQMNTEAFF
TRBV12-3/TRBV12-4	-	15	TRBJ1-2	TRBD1	TGTGCCAGCAGTCCTGTGGGACAGGGGATTCGTGGCTACACCTTC	CASSPVGQGIRGYTF
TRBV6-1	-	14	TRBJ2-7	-	TGTGCCAGCAGTCCCCTGACAGATAGCTACGAGCAGTACTTC	CASSPLTDSYEQYF
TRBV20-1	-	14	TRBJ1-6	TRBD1	TGCAGTGCCCAGGACAGGGGGCGAGATTCACCCCTCCACTTT	CSAQDRGRDSPLHF
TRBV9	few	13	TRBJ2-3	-	TGTGCCAGCAGCGTAGAAAGCACAGATACGCAGTATTTT	CASSVESTDTQYF
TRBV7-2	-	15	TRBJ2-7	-	TGTGCCAGCAGCTTAGGGCAGGGGAGTATATACGAGCAGTACTTC	CASSLGQGSIYEQYF
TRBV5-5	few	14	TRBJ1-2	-	TGTGCCAGCAGCTTGCGGGCTGGTAACTATGGCTACACCTTC	CASSLRAGNYGYTF
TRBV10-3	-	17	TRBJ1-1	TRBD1	TGTGCCATCGGGAATGACAGGGGGCGCGGGAAGAACACTGAAGCTTTCTTT	CAIGNDRGRGKNTEAFF
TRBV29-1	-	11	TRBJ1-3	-	TGCAGCGCTACGATTGAAAACACCATATATTTT	CSATIENTIYF
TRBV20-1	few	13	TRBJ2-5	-	TGCAGTGCCCATGGACAGTCGGTTGGGACCCAGTACTTC	CSAHGQSVGTQYF
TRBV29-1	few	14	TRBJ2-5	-	TGCAGCGTCTCCGGGAGAGCCTCGGGAGAGACCCAGTACTTC	CSVSGRASGETQYF
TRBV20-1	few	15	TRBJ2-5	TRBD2	TGCAGTGCTCCCCTAGGGACTAGCTCCCAAGAGACCCAGTACTTC	CSAPLGTSSQETQYF
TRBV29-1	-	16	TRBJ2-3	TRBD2	TGCAGCACCCCCGGTTATCTAGCGGGTAGCACAGATACGCAGTATTTT	CSTPGYLAGSTDTQYF
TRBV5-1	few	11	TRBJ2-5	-	TGCGCCAGCAGCTCGGGAAAGACCCAGTACTTC	CASSSGKTQYF
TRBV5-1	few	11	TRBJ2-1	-	TGCGCCAGCAGCGAGCACCAAGAGCAGTTCTTC	CASSEHQEQFF
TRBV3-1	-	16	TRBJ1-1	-	TGTGCCAGCAGCCAAGGCTCCCGGGGCACGAGCACTGAAGCTTTCTTT	CASSQGSRGTSTEAFF
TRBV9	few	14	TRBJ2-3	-	TGTGCCAGCAGCGTAGGGTCAGGGCAAGATACGCAGTATTTT	CASSVGSGQDTQYF
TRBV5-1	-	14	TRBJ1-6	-	TGCGCCAGCAGCTTGGAGGCCAAATCTTCACCCCTCCACTTT	CASSLEAKSSPLHF
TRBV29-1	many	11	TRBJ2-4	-	TGCAGCGTTGCGGGTTCGGGCATTCAGTACTTC	CSVAGSGIQYF
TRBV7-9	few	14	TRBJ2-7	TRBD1	TGTGCCAGCAGCCCTGCAGGGGGCCCCTACGAGCAGTACTTC	CASSPAGGPYEQYF
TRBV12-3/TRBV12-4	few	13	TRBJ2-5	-	TGTGCCAGCAGTTTCGAAGGGGAAGAGACCCAGTACTTC	CASSFEGEETQYF
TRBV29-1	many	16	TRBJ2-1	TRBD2	TGCAGCGTTGAACAGGGACTAGCGGATTCCTACAATGAGCAGTTCTTC	CSVEQGLADSYNEQFF
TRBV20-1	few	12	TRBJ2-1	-	TGCAGTGCTAGAGATCTGGGGTTGGAGCAGTTCTTC	CSARDLGLEQFF
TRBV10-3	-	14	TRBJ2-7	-	TGTGCCATCAGCGAAGGAAGGTCGGTCAACGAGCAGTACTTC	CAISEGRSVNEQYF
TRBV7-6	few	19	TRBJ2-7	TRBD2	TGTGCCAGCAGCTTAGATGCCGGGACTAGCGGGAGCGTTTTTCACGAGCAGTACTTC	CASSLDAGTSGSVFHEQYF
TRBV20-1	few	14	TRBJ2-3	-	TGCAGTGCTAGAGGCCCGCTGAGTGGTGATACGCAGTATTTT	CSARGPLSGDTQYF
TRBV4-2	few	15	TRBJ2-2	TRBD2	TGTGCCAGCAGCCCCCTAGCGGGGGACATCGGGGAGCTGTTTTTT	CASSPLAGDIGELFF
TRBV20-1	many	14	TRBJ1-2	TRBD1	TGCAGTGCCAGGGATGGACAGGTCCTTTATGGCTACACCTTC	CSARDGQVLYGYTF
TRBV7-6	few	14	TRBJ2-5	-	TGTGCCAGCAGCCCTAGCGCCTTCCAAGAGACCCAGTACTTC	CASSPSAFQETQYF
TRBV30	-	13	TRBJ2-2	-	TGTGCCTCCCCGAGGGGGAACACCGGGGAGCTGTTTTTT	CASPRGNTGELFF
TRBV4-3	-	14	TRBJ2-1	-	TGCGCCAGCAGCCAAGAGTGGAAGAGGAATGAGCAGTTCTTC	CASSQEWKRNEQFF
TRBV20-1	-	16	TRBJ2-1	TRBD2	TGCAGTGCTAGCGAGGGTAGCGGGGACTCCTACAATGAGCAGTTCTTC	CSASEGSGDSYNEQFF
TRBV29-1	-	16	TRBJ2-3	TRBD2	TGCAGCGTTGAAGGCTTAGCGGGGGGGGGCACAGATACGCAGTATTTT	CSVEGLAGGGTDTQYF
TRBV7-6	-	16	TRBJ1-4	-	TGTGCCAGCAGCTTAGTGGGAACGGGGACTAATGAAAAACTGTTTTTT	CASSLVGTGTNEKLFF
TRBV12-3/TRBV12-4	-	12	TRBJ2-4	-	TGTGCCAGCAGTTCCTCGGGGAGCGTCCAGTACTTC	CASSSSGSVQYF
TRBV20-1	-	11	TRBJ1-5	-	TGCAGTGCTAGTTACCAAGGGCCCCAGCATTTT	CSASYQGPQHF
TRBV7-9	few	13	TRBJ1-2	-	TGTGCCAGCAGCCCACTCGAAGGTTATGGCTACACCTTC	CASSPLEGYGYTF
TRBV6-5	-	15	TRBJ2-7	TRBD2	TGTGCCAGCAGTTCGTTGGGCGGGGGGCAGTACGAGCAGTACTTC	CASSSLGGGQYEQYF
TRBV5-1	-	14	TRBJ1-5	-	TGCGCCAGCAGCTTGGGGGGGAACTATCAGCCCCAGCATTTT	CASSLGGNYQPQHF